These 30 T cell receptor beta chains were all obtained from the same sample, sequenced in a study of T cells in Graves' hyperthyroidism and ophthalmopathy. TCR beta CDR3 region amplification was performed from RNA transcripts. TCR CDR3 underwent first-round RT-PCR with the HTBI primer set. MiXCR was run by TCRdb on the multiplex PCR reads, yielding one entry per CDR3 protein. The sample holds around 300,000 distinct CDR3 sequences; roughly an eighth are singletons and the top ten take approximately 7.9%. Sequencing used blood. Every receptor here comes from a middle-aged woman with Graves' hyperthyroidism.

Only a few counts were recorded for this clonotype. V is TRBV5-6 and J is TRBJ1-2; D call uncertain. The germline V gene has CDR1 SGHDT and CDR2 YYEEEE. Between the trimmed V and J ends, which lost 4 bases and 0 bases, there was a span of 10 bases. CDR3 length equals 14 residues. CDR3 in amino acids: CASSGDLANYGYTF. The CDR3 nucleotides read TGTGCCAGCAGCGGGGATCTAGCTAACTATGGCTACACCTTC.

This clonotype was detected a few times. This sequence joins TRBV29-1 and TRBJ1-5, with 7 positions matching TRBD1. The V segment lost 6 bases and the J segment 5 bases; nucleotides outside the gene matches: 4. CDR3 length: 12 residues. The germline V gene has CDR1 SQVTM and CDR2 ANQGSEA. As DNA, the CDR3 is TGCAGCGTCCGGACAGGTGATCAGCCCCAGCATTTT. It encodes CSVRTGDQPQHF.

This clonotype was counted many times. The chain joins TRBV7-9 to TRBJ2-1; D may be TRBD2 (5 bases). V was cut by 2 bases and J by 9 bases, with 14 bases left in between. Germline-derived CDR1 and CDR2 are SEHNR and FQNEAQ (reference sequence). The CDR3 has 14 amino acids. In DNA, the CDR3 is TGTGCCAGCAGCTTAAGCCTTCGTGGGAGTGAGCAGTTCTTC. Encoded protein: CASSLSLRGSEQFF.

This clonotype was picked up many times. The chain links TRBV19 to TRBJ1-1; no definite D call. Trimming cost V 7 bases and J 2 bases, with 14 bases left between them. The CDR3 consists of 14 residues. Per germline, CDR1 LNHDA and CDR2 SQIVND (reference sequence). This CDR3 reads CASKWAAGNTEAFF. CDR3 bases: TGTGCCAGTAAGTGGGCGGCAGGCAACACTGAAGCTTTCTTT.

In its sample, this clonotype was seen many times. CDR3 in amino acids: CASSLWGLAGYNEQFF. CDR3 bases: TGTGCCAGCAGTTTATGGGGACTAGCGGGTTACAATGAGCAGTTCTTC. The chain employs TRBV28 and TRBJ2-1, with 12 nucleotides matching TRBD2. V was clipped by 0 bases and J by 4 bases; unmatched bases: 1. The CDR3 sequence is 16 residues long. The germline gives CDR1 MDHEN, CDR2 SYDVKM.

This clonotype has at least ten counts. The chain joins TRBV27 to TRBJ2-7, with D uncertain. The length of the CDR3 is 13 residues. CDR1 and CDR2 (germline): MNHEY, SMNVEV (reference sequence). The V gene lost 5 bases and the J gene lost 3 bases, with 11 bases spanning the gap. Here the CDR3 reads CASSTEPFYEQYF. For the CDR3, the DNA is TGTGCCAGCAGTACGGAACCCTTCTACGAGCAGTACTTC.

The CDR3 loop is CASSGRGGDETQYF. For the CDR3, the DNA is TGTGCCAGCAGCGGCAGAGGGGGCGATGAGACCCAGTACTTC. V usage is TRBV2 and J usage is TRBJ2-5; TRBD1 aligns across 7 bases. V gave up 6 bases and J gave up 5 bases; unmatched junction bases: 9. In germline, CDR1 is SNHLY, CDR2 FYNNEI. The CDR3 consists of 14 residues.

At least ten counts were recorded for this clonotype. The chain combines TRBV28 with TRBJ2-5; tentative D call: TRBD2 (5 bases). The V gene lost 3 bases and the J gene lost 4 bases, with 12 bases spanning the gap. This CDR3 has 14 amino acids. Germline CDR1 reads MDHEN; CDR2 reads SYDVKM. The DNA for the CDR3 is TGTGCCAGCAGTTTGCCTAGCTTGGGAGAGACCCAGTACTTC. Amino acid sequence: CASSLPSLGETQYF. Together with reference TRBV28 and TRBJ2-5, the CDR3 gives the full variable domain: DVKVTQSSRYLVKRTGEKVFLECVQDMDHENMFWYRQDPGLGLRLIYFSYDVKMKEKGDIPEGYSVSREKKERFSLILESASTNQTSMYLCASSLPSLGETQYFGPGTRLLVL.

The V and J genes are TRBV19 and TRBJ1-3, with 7 bases identical to TRBD1. CDR3 length equals 15 residues. V lost 1 base and J lost 2; bases outside the gene matches: 2. Germline lookup yields CDR1 LNHDA and CDR2 SQIVND (reference sequence). CDR3 bases: TGTGCCAGTAGTATAGGGACAGGAGCTGGAAACACCATATATTTT. Amino acids: CASSIGTGAGNTIYF.

This clonotype was recorded at least ten times. The V and J genes are TRBV12-3 or TRBV12-4 and TRBJ2-5; D gene ambiguous. With 8 bases removed from V and 4 bases from J, the gap between germline ends came to 14 bases. The CDR3 loop spans 13 amino acids. CDR3 sequence reads: CASRSAARETQYF. In nucleotides, the CDR3 is TGTGCCAGCCGTTCTGCGGCGCGAGAGACCCAGTACTTC.

This clonotype was observed at least ten times. This rearrangement joins TRBV20-1 to TRBJ2-7, with unresolved D. There are 12 residues in the CDR3. V lost 3 bases and J lost 3, with 9 bases in between. Per germline, CDR1 DFQATT and CDR2 SNEGSKA (reference sequence). The CDR3 region is CSASFQDYEQYF. The CDR3 coding sequence is TGCAGTGCTAGTTTCCAAGACTACGAGCAGTACTTC.

The chain has TRBV27 and TRBJ1-3; D call uncertain. The CDR3 runs to 14 residues. V lost 10 bases and J 2 bases, leaving 15 bases between the germline ends. CDR1 is MNHEY, CDR2 SMNVEV, per germline (reference sequence). The CDR3 region has the DNA TGTGCCACCCGACCCGGGATTACTGGAAACACCATATATTTT. This translates into CATRPGITGNTIYF.

This clonotype was counted at least ten times. This sequence joins TRBV28 and TRBJ2-1; 13 nucleotides match TRBD2. Trimming removed 10 bases from V and 0 bases from J; junction bases left unmatched: 9. The CDR3 runs 17 residues. The germline V gene has CDR1 MDHEN and CDR2 SYDVKM. Here the CDR3 DNA reads TGTGCCACCAACGGACTAGCGGGAGAGAGCTCCTACAATGAGCAGTTCTTC. Residues: CATNGLAGESSYNEQFF.

At least ten counts were recorded for this clonotype. The chain carries TRBV7-2 and TRBJ2-7; a weak D match, TRBD2 (5 bases). V lost 1 base and J 2 bases, leaving 15 bases between the germline ends. This CDR3 has 16 residues. Germline CDR1 and CDR2: SGHTA and FQGNSA. CDR3 sequence (DNA): TGTGCCAGCAGCTTAGGGGCCGGGATCCTCGCCTACGAGCAGTACTTC. Translating gives CASSLGAGILAYEQYF.

This clonotype was seen many times. CDR3 nucleotides: TGCGCCAGCAGCTCGGGAGGGAATTCACCCCTCCACTTT. Its translation: CASSSGGNSPLHF. The chain links TRBV5-1 to TRBJ1-6; D gene ambiguous. CDR1 SGHRS and CDR2 YFSETQ come from the germline V gene. The V and J ends lost 3 bases and 7 bases respectively, with 8 bases between them. The CDR3 has 13 amino acids. The entire variable domain, with the rest obtained from reference TRBV5-1 and TRBJ1-6, is as follows: KAGVTQTPRYLIKTRGQQVTLSCSPISGHRSVSWYQQTPGQGLQFLFEYFSETQRNKGNFPGRFSGRQFSNSRSEMNVSTLELGDSALYLCASSSGGNSPLHFGNGTRLTVT.

This clonotype has a handful of counts. A single base separates this from a much larger clone, so it may be a read error. V and J are TRBV7-9 and TRBJ1-1; TRBD1 might be the D (5 bases). CDR1 and CDR2 from the germline V gene are SEHNR and FQNEAQ (reference sequence). The CDR3 is 13 amino acids. Trimming left V 0 bases short and J 11 bases short, with 13 bases between. The CDR3 DNA reads TGTGCCAGCAGCTTAGCTACTACCGGGACGGCTTTCTTT. Protein product: CASSLATTGTAFF.

This clonotype was detected only a few times. The chain uses TRBV19 and TRBJ1-1; tentatively, D is TRBD1 (5 bases). Per germline, CDR1 LNHDA and CDR2 SQIVND (reference sequence). CDR3 length equals 14 residues. The V end was cut by 5 bases, the J end by 6 bases, with 16 bases between. The CDR3 region is CASSPRDPVAEAFF. In DNA, the CDR3 is TGTGCCAGTAGTCCCCGGGACCCCGTGGCTGAAGCTTTCTTT. Supplemented by reference TRBV19 and TRBJ1-1, the full variable domain reads DGGITQSPKYLFRKEGQNVTLSCEQNLNHDAMYWYRQDPGQGLRLIYYSQIVNDFQKGDIAEGYSVSREKKESFPLTVTSAQKNPTAFYLCASSPRDPVAEAFFGQGTRLTVV.

This clonotype has at least ten counts. The gene calls are TRBV3-1 and TRBJ2-1; D is uncertain. Germline lookup yields CDR1 LGHDT and CDR2 YNNKEL (reference sequence). Trimming removed 4 bases at V and 0 bases at J, with 16 bases between. This CDR3 has 17 residues. The CDR3 sequence is CASSLLGSTSSYNEQFF. The CDR3 DNA follows: TGTGCCAGCAGCCTCCTGGGCTCTACCAGCTCCTACAATGAGCAGTTCTTC.

V is TRBV20-1 and J is TRBJ2-2; D is uncertain. The CDR3 extends over 15 amino acids. The V gene's germline CDR1 is DFQATT and CDR2 SNEGSKA (reference sequence). Trimming shortened V by 0 bases and J by 7 bases, and 15 bases separated the two germline ends. The CDR3 DNA sequence: TGCAGTGCTAGAGATCGGTATCGACCGAACGGGGAGCTGTTTTTT. This gives the protein CSARDRYRPNGELFF.

Many counts were recorded for this clonotype. This chain uses TRBV20-1 with TRBJ2-1, with 9 bases that match TRBD2. With 1 base clipped from V and 6 bases from J, the junction kept 7 bases outside the gene matches. Germline CDR1 and CDR2: DFQATT and SNEGSKA (reference sequence). The CDR3 is 15 residues long. Written as DNA, the CDR3 is TGCAGTGCTAGAGGGGGCCTAGCGGGGACCAATGAGCAGTTCTTC. This translates into CSARGGLAGTNEQFF.

This clonotype was seen ten or more times. J is TRBJ1-1 and V is TRBV28, with unresolved D. The CDR3 has 11 residues. Germline values: CDR1 MDHEN, CDR2 SYDVKM. Trimming shortened V by 7 bases and J by 4 bases, and 7 bases separated the two germline ends. CDR3 coding DNA: TGTGCCAGCACCTCCTTCACTGAAGCTTTCTTT. Its protein product is CASTSFTEAFF.

This rearrangement joins TRBV9 to TRBJ2-2; TRBD1 agrees at 7 bases. The V gene end was trimmed by 4 bases and the J gene end by 4 bases; junction bases not matched to a gene: 4. The germline CDR1 and CDR2 sequences are SGDLS and YYNGEE. This CDR3 has 14 amino acids. The CDR3, as DNA: TGTGCCAGCAGCAAGGGGGCTAGCACCGGGGAGCTGTTTTTT. It translates to CASSKGASTGELFF.

This clonotype was observed a handful of times. The chain joins TRBV19 to TRBJ1-3; unclear D gene. This CDR3 has 15 amino acids. V was shortened by 5 bases and J by 4 bases, with 15 bases between the two germline ends. Looked up from germline, CDR1 is LNHDA and CDR2 is SQIVND (reference sequence). Here the CDR3 reads CASSPRRGKGNTIYF. Here the CDR3 DNA reads TGTGCCAGTAGTCCTCGTCGAGGGAAGGGAAACACCATATATTTT.

Only a few counts were recorded for this clonotype. V is TRBV9 and J is TRBJ1-2; D remains unclear. The ends were cut back, 1 base at V and 0 bases at J, with 10 bases in the middle. The CDR3 spans 15 residues. The germline gives CDR1 SGDLS, CDR2 YYNGEE. The CDR3 nucleotides read TGTGCCAGCAGCGTACGAGACATAGCTAACTATGGCTACACCTTC. Translation gives CASSVRDIANYGYTF.

This clonotype has just a few counts. V usage is TRBV7-2 and J usage is TRBJ1-1; D not resolved. Germline V gives CDR1 SGHTA, CDR2 FQGNSA. V gave up 5 bases and J gave up 2 bases, with 15 bases separating them. The CDR3 totals 15 residues. The CDR3 reads CASSHSTPLNTEAFF. The CDR3 DNA reads as TGTGCCAGCAGCCATTCGACCCCCCTCAACACTGAAGCTTTCTTT.

This clonotype was detected many times. This chain connects TRBV29-1 to TRBJ1-1; weak D call: TRBD1 (6 bases). The germline V gene has CDR1 SQVTM and CDR2 ANQGSEA. The CDR3 sequence is 13 residues long. V was clipped by 7 bases and J by 5 bases, with 17 bases between them. Written as DNA, the CDR3 is TGCAGCGCCAACAGGGCCCATCAAACTGAAGCTTTCTTT. Translation: CSANRAHQTEAFF.

This clonotype showed up many times. The chain employs TRBV5-6 and TRBJ2-7, with 8 bases fitting TRBD1. The CDR3 runs to 13 residues. CDR1 and CDR2 from the germline V gene are SGHDT and YYEEEE. V was clipped by 2 bases and J by 5 bases; unmatched bases: 3. The CDR3 sequence: CASSFGTGDEQYF. As DNA, the CDR3 is TGTGCCAGCAGCTTCGGGACAGGAGACGAGCAGTACTTC.

In this sample, this clonotype turned up a few times. V gene TRBV4-1 combines with J gene TRBJ1-1; unclear D gene. The CDR3 has 13 amino acids. V shed 5 bases and J shed 9 bases, with 16 bases lying between them. Germline lookup yields CDR1 MGHRA and CDR2 YSYEKL. CDR3 sequence reads: CASSLSGRDKAFF. In DNA, the CDR3 is TGCGCCAGCAGCTTGAGTGGACGGGATAAAGCTTTCTTT.

This clonotype was observed at least ten times. This rearrangement joins TRBV7-2 to TRBJ2-7; D gene unclear. CDR1 SGHTA and CDR2 FQGNSA come from the germline V gene. Trimming pared 5 bases from V and 2 bases from J, leaving 13 bases between. This CDR3 is 14 amino acids long. As DNA, the CDR3 is TGTGCCAGCAGCGACCCGGAGATCGCCTACGAGCAGTACTTC. Protein sequence: CASSDPEIAYEQYF. Variable domain in full (rest from reference TRBV7-2 and TRBJ2-7): GAGVSQSPSNKVTEKGKDVELRCDPISGHTALYWYRQSLGQGLEFLIYFQGNSAPDKSGLPSDRFSAERTGGSVSTLTIQRTQQEDSAVYLCASSDPEIAYEQYFGPGTRLTVT.

In this sample, this clonotype turned up many times. The chain carries TRBV6-1 and TRBJ2-5; 10 bases agree with TRBD1. The CDR3 consists of 15 residues. V lost 10 bases, J lost 5 bases, and 13 bases stayed unmatched. The germline CDR1 and CDR2 sequences are MNHNS and SASEGT. CDR3 protein: CATSPSGTGAETQYF. CDR3 in DNA: TGTGCCACCTCCCCCTCCGGGACAGGGGCCGAGACCCAGTACTTC.